This TCR beta chain was sequenced during a study of blood T cell repertoires in COVID-19. Study information: Samples of COVID-19 (acute and convalescent) were obtained from the United States, Italy and Spain. Sources were T cells, B-cell-depleted T cells, or PBMCs; the material itself was cDNA or gDNA.

The CDR3 consists of 13 residues. Trimming took 6 bases from V and 7 from J; bases not matched to a gene: 7. Germline V gene lookup returns CDR1 SGHTA and CDR2 FQGTGA. In the study's own analysis: Nucleated cell counts were estimated from reference gene primer amplification. Generated by immunoSEQ multiplex PCR, the TCRdb table keeps only in-frame clones and is missing some. V and J calls plus clone size are reproduced from that table; the DNA served to infer D and trimming. The sample has 100,000 or so clones, around four fifths seen once. The sample was peripheral blood. This chain links TRBV7-3 with TRBJ2-5; 8 nucleotides agree with TRBD2. The TCR was taken from a woman in her 70s with acute or convalescent COVID-19. The CDR3 reads CASSRDREGTQYF. The CDR3 region has the DNA TGTGCCAGCAGTCGGGACCGGGAGGGGACCCAGTACTTC.